What follows are 18 T cell receptor beta chains derived from one specimen sequenced in a study of T cells in Graves' hyperthyroidism and ophthalmopathy. Researchers took RNA transcripts and amplified the TCR beta CDR3 regions from them. The HTBI primer set was used in a first-round RT-PCR of the TCR CDR3. TCRdb passed the multiplex PCR reads through MiXCR, listing each CDR3 protein once. Among hundreds of thousands of distinct CDR3 sequences listed, 38% were seen once. Sequences were obtained from blood. These receptors were collected from a man between 18 and 35 years old with Graves' hyperthyroidism.

The V call is TRBV19, the J call TRBJ2-1; 10 bases are a match to TRBD2. Germline loops: CDR1 LNHDA, CDR2 SQIVND (reference sequence). The ends lost 4 bases at V and 3 bases at J; junction bases unmatched: 3. This CDR3 region has 15 residues. CDR3 nucleotides: TGTGCCAGTAGTACTAGCGGGGGTTACTACAATGAGCAGTTCTTC. Residues: CASSTSGGYYNEQFF. Together with reference TRBV19 and TRBJ2-1, the CDR3 gives the full variable domain: DGGITQSPKYLFRKEGQNVTLSCEQNLNHDAMYWYRQDPGQGLRLIYYSQIVNDFQKGDIAEGYSVSREKKESFPLTVTSAQKNPTAFYLCASSTSGGYYNEQFFGPGTRLTVL.

The chain employs TRBV12-3 or TRBV12-4 and TRBJ1-3; 8 nucleotides align to TRBD1. The CDR3 has 16 amino acids. The V and J ends lost 5 bases and 3 bases, in that order; junction bases with no gene match: 9. The CDR3 is CASSPPRTGNGNTIYF. Written as DNA, the CDR3 is TGTGCCAGCAGTCCCCCTCGGACAGGGAATGGAAACACCATATATTTT.

This clonotype appeared a single time. V gene TRBV2 combines with J gene TRBJ1-5; 9 nucleotides align to TRBD1. V lost 1 base to trimming and J lost 7 bases; unmatched junction nucleotides: 8. Germline assignment: CDR1 SNHLY and CDR2 FYNNEI. CDR3 size: 16 residues. CDR3 loop: CASSEGGGQGNQPQHF. CDR3 bases: TGTGCCAGCAGTGAAGGGGGCGGACAGGGGAACCAGCCCCAGCATTTT. Filled out from reference TRBV2 and TRBJ1-5, the complete variable domain reads EPEVTQTPSHQVTQMGQEVILRCVPISNHLYFYWYRQILGQKVEFLVSFYNNEISEKSEIFDDQFSVERPDGSNFTLKIRSTKLEDSAMYFCASSEGGGQGNQPQHFGDGTRLSIL.

The V gene is TRBV5-4, the J gene TRBJ1-2, with unresolved D. The germline V gene encodes CDR1 SGHNT and CDR2 YYREEE (reference sequence). This CDR3 contains 15 residues. Between the trimmed V and J ends, which lost 0 bases and 0 bases, there was a span of 9 bases. The CDR3 protein is CASSLGGGTNYGYTF. The CDR3 bases are TGTGCCAGCAGCTTGGGAGGCGGGACTAACTATGGCTACACCTTC.

The rearrangement links TRBV15 to TRBJ1-1; D not resolved. Germline V gene lookup returns CDR1 LNHNV and CDR2 YYDKDF (reference sequence). CDR3 length: 13 amino acids. Between the trimmed V and J ends, which lost 3 bases and 5 bases, there was a span of 10 bases. The CDR3 DNA sequence: TGTGCCACCAGCAGCTTAACCCTAACTGAAGCTTTCTTT. Amino acid sequence: CATSSLTLTEAFF.

The chain carries TRBV28 and TRBJ1-1; possible D gene TRBD1, 6 bases. Germline-derived CDR1 and CDR2 are MDHEN and SYDVKM. The length of the CDR3 is 14 residues. Trimming removed 6 bases at V and 3 bases at J, with 14 bases between. Here the CDR3 reads CASSTGTVDTEAFF. In nucleotides, the CDR3 is TGTGCCAGCAGCACAGGGACTGTGGACACTGAAGCTTTCTTT. Full variable domain (rest looked up from reference TRBV28 and TRBJ1-1): DVKVTQSSRYLVKRTGEKVFLECVQDMDHENMFWYRQDPGLGLRLIYFSYDVKMKEKGDIPEGYSVSREKKERFSLILESASTNQTSMYLCASSTGTVDTEAFFGQGTRLTVV.

Ten or more counts support this clonotype. The V call is TRBV19, the J call TRBJ2-2, with 13 bases identical to TRBD2. The V gene's germline CDR1 is LNHDA and CDR2 SQIVND (reference sequence). The CDR3 sequence is 13 residues long. V was pared by 10 bases and J by 5 bases, with 1 base of the junction left unmatched. The CDR3 reads CATGLAGTGELFF. CDR3 DNA: TGTGCCACGGGACTAGCGGGAACCGGGGAGCTGTTTTTT.

The chain couples TRBV7-3 to TRBJ2-7; 12 bases line up with TRBD2. Germline V gene sequence: CDR1 SGHTA, CDR2 FQGTGA. The CDR3 spans 18 residues. V shed 2 bases and J 4 bases; nucleotides not matched to a gene: 12. The CDR3 region has the DNA TGTGCCAGCAGCTTAGGGGCTAGCGGGGGGGCCGCAGTGTACGAGCAGTACTTC. It translates to CASSLGASGGAAVYEQYF.

This clonotype was seen a few times. The rearrangement links TRBV6-1 to TRBJ1-6, with D maybe TRBD1 (6 bases). Germline V CDR1 and CDR2: MNHNS, SASEGT. Trimming removed 6 bases from V and 6 bases from J, with 12 bases in between. The CDR3 length is 14 residues. The CDR3 protein is CASSQQGGNSPLHF. The CDR3 DNA reads TGTGCCAGCAGCCAACAGGGTGGTAATTCACCCCTCCACTTT.

The V gene is TRBV5-1, the J gene TRBJ1-2; TRBD1 agrees at 8 bases. The ends lost 7 bases at V and 6 bases at J; junction bases unmatched: 14. Germline-derived CDR1 and CDR2 are SGHRS and YFSETQ. This CDR3 has 15 amino acids. The CDR3 DNA sequence: TGCGCCAGCGGTGGACAGGGCCCCCGTGTGGATGGCTACACCTTC. Protein product: CASGGQGPRVDGYTF.

Turning to this clonotype: This may be a read error, as it is one base from a much larger clone. The chain links TRBV7-6 to TRBJ2-2; unclear D gene. The V end was cut by 0 bases, the J end by 6 bases, with 8 bases between. CDR3 length: 14 amino acids. CDR1 is SGHVS and CDR2 is FNYEAQ in the germline V gene. This CDR3 reads CASSLALDAGELFF. CDR3 bases: TGTGCCAGCAGCTTAGCTCTAGACGCCGGGGAGCTGTTTTTT. The variable domain in full, with the rest retrieved from reference TRBV7-6 and TRBJ2-2, is GAGVSQSPRYKVTKRGQDVALRCDPISGHVSLYWYRQALGQGPEFLTYFNYEAQQDKSGLPNDRFSAERPEGSISTLTIQRTEQRDSAMYRCASSLALDAGELFFGEGSRLTVL.

This clonotype was recorded many times. V gene TRBV20-1 combines with J gene TRBJ2-7; 7 nucleotides align to TRBD2. Germline lookup yields CDR1 DFQATT and CDR2 SNEGSKA (reference sequence). Germline trimming cut 3 bases from V and 0 bases from J; bases unmatched to any gene: 5. CDR3 length: 14 amino acids. The CDR3 DNA reads TGCAGTGCTAGTCCCACTAGCGACTCCTACGAGCAGTACTTC. Protein product: CSASPTSDSYEQYF.

This chain links TRBV20-1 with TRBJ2-5, with TRBD2 matching over 8 bases. Germline V lookup: CDR1 DFQATT, CDR2 SNEGSKA (reference sequence). This CDR3 is 16 amino acids long. J gave up 4 bases and V 0 bases, and 10 bases lay outside the gene matches. The CDR3 is CSARDGAGGPGETQYF. CDR3 nucleotides: TGCAGTGCTAGAGATGGGGCGGGGGGCCCAGGAGAGACCCAGTACTTC.

The chain is built from TRBV12-3 or TRBV12-4 and TRBJ1-3; D is unclear. Trimming took off 2 bases at V and 8 bases at J, with 19 bases between the two ends. The CDR3 sequence is 16 residues long. CDR3 residues: CASSLLVIGRAHTIYF. In DNA form, the CDR3 reads TGTGCCAGCAGTTTACTCGTTATAGGGAGGGCGCACACCATATATTTT.

This chain uses TRBV10-3 with TRBJ2-7; the D call may be TRBD1 or TRBD2 (5 bases each). The ends were cut back, 10 bases at V and 5 bases at J, with 12 bases in the middle. Germline V gene data show CDR1 as ENHRY and CDR2 as SYGVKD. This CDR3 has 11 residues. The CDR3 sequence is CATGTTHEQYF. The CDR3, as DNA: TGTGCCACCGGGACGACCCACGAGCAGTACTTC.

This rearrangement joins TRBV10-3 to TRBJ2-5; 8 bases align to TRBD2. V shed 3 bases, J shed 7 bases, and the junction held 7 bases outside the gene matches. The CDR3 totals 14 residues. Germline loops: CDR1 ENHRY, CDR2 SYGVKD. As DNA, the CDR3 is TGTGCCATCAGTGAATCCTCCCGGGGGGGGACCCAGTACTTC. This codes for CAISESSRGGTQYF.

V usage is TRBV7-2 and J usage is TRBJ1-6; possible D gene TRBD1, 6 bases. V lost 1 base and J 10 bases, leaving 14 bases between the germline ends. This CDR3 is built from 15 residues. Germline V lookup: CDR1 SGHTA, CDR2 FQGNSA. The CDR3 sequence is CASSLVGGGSSPLHF. In nucleotides, the CDR3 is TGTGCCAGCAGCTTAGTTGGCGGGGGCTCGTCACCCCTCCACTTT.

Worth noting for this clonotype: A clone one base away is much larger, so this may be a read error. The CDR3 nucleotides read TGTGCCAGCAGCTTAGGTGGGGACAGGGCTATCGCACCCCTCCACTTT. Protein product: CASSLGGDRAIAPLHF. The chain uses TRBV7-8 and TRBJ1-6, with 9 bases matching TRBD1. Germline V CDR1 and CDR2: SGHVS, FQNEAQ. The CDR3 extends over 16 amino acids. J lost 11 bases, V lost 1 base, and 9 bases had no gene match.